Listed below are T cell receptor beta chains from one sample, sequenced in a study of T cell responses to AZD1222 COVID-19 vaccine. Using immunoSEQ multiplex PCR, the repertoire was profiled, and TCRdb retains in-frame clones only, with some absent. The sample lists about 88,000 clones; roughly 91% were seen once. The sample consisted of peripheral blood, taken 28 days after the second AZD1222 dose. The receptors shown here come from an adult who received the AZD1222 COVID-19 vaccine. Each CDR3 is given with its conserved first and last residue. A D gene is named only where the DNA matches it firmly. Some rows have no size entry. The others give once, few or many, or a class for an expanded clone.

CASISKGSYQPQHF	TGTGCCAGCATTAGTAAGGGATCGTATCAGCCCCAGCATTTT	-	TRBV6-5	TRBJ1-5	-
CASSPPSGSNNEQFF	TGTGCCAGCTCACCACCTAGCGGGAGTAACAATGAGCAGTTCTTC	TRBD2	TRBV18	TRBJ2-1	-
CASSLVGTGYGYGYTF	TGTGCCAGCAGCTTGGTGGGGACAGGGTATGGCTATGGCTACACCTTC	TRBD1	TRBV5-8	TRBJ1-2	-
CASRGLDTGELFF	TGTGCCAGTAGGGGGCTGGACACCGGGGAGCTGTTTTTT	TRBD1	TRBV27	TRBJ2-2	once
CASSSQGTRNLYSNQPQHF	TGTGCCAGCAGCTCGCAGGGGACACGGAACCTATATAGCAATCAGCCCCAGCATTTT	-	TRBV7-3	TRBJ1-5	-
CSAGGTANEQFF	TGCAGTGCTGGTGGAACCGCCAATGAGCAGTTCTTC	-	TRBV20-1	TRBJ2-1	-
CASSIGPGPTYSPLHF	TGTGCCAGTAGTATAGGCCCTGGACCGACGTATTCACCCCTCCACTTT	-	TRBV19	TRBJ1-6	-
CASSLTSGGARETQYF	TGTGCCAGCAGCTTAACCAGCGGGGGGGCTAGGGAGACCCAGTACTTC	TRBD2	TRBV7-2	TRBJ2-5	-
CASSLVGPGTEAFF	TGTGCCAGCAGCTTAGTGGGCCCCGGCACTGAAGCTTTCTTT	-	TRBV11-2	TRBJ1-1	-
CASSLESMGQEVSGANVLTF	TGTGCCAGCAGCTTAGAGTCTATGGGACAGGAAGTCTCTGGGGCCAACGTCCTGACTTTC	TRBD1	TRBV11-3	TRBJ2-6	-
CASGLFPHSGGSGGELFF	TGTGCTAGTGGTTTGTTCCCCCATAGCGGGGGTTCGGGCGGGGAGCTGTTTTTT	TRBD2	TRBV12-5	TRBJ2-2	few
CASSLEPGGTQYF	TGTGCCAGCAGCTTGGAACCAGGGGGTACGCAGTATTTT	TRBD1	TRBV5-8	TRBJ2-3	-
CASSIQEGLGQPQHF	TGTGCCAGTAGTATTCAGGAAGGGTTGGGTCAGCCCCAGCATTTT	-	TRBV19	TRBJ1-5	few
CASSQGAGLWSGYTF	TGTGCCAGCAGCCAGGGGGCAGGGTTGTGGTCTGGCTACACCTTC	TRBD1	TRBV5-5	TRBJ1-2	-
CASSLVSGTHRGSGELFF	TGTGCCAGCAGCTTAGTTTCAGGGACTCACAGGGGCTCCGGGGAGCTGTTTTTT	-	TRBV7-8	TRBJ2-2	-
CASSPDPRTQYF	TGTGCCAGCAGCCCCGACCCGAGGACCCAGTACTTC	-	TRBV11-2	TRBJ2-5	-
CASSKKGHRGSKNIQYF	TGTGCCAGCAGCAAGAAGGGACACCGGGGGTCCAAAAACATTCAGTACTTC	-	TRBV21-1	TRBJ2-4	-
CASSLRQVHHGYTF	TGTGCCAGCAGCCTTCGACAGGTCCATCATGGCTACACCTTC	-	TRBV3-1/TRBV3-2	TRBJ1-2	-
CASSIEDTLNTEAFF	TGTGCCAGTAGTATAGAGGACACACTGAACACTGAAGCTTTCTTT	-	TRBV19	TRBJ1-1	few
CASSRQANPYGYTF	TGTGCCAGCAGTCGACAGGCAAATCCCTATGGCTACACCTTC	-	TRBV3-1/TRBV3-2	TRBJ1-2	-
CASSKWGGSSGNTIYF	TGTGCCAGCAGCAAGTGGGGAGGTAGCTCTGGAAACACCATATATTTT	-	TRBV7-8	TRBJ1-3	-
CASSVGLANINTGELFF	TGTGCCAGCAGCGTAGGCCTAGCCAACATCAATACCGGGGAGCTGTTTTTT	-	TRBV9	TRBJ2-2	-
CASSSLDQPQHF	TGTGCCAGCAGCTCCCTCGATCAGCCCCAGCATTTT	-	TRBV7-8	TRBJ1-5	-
CASSQGWGTGLNRAFF	TGTGCCAGCAGCCAAGGGTGGGGGACAGGTCTAAATAGGGCTTTCTTT	TRBD1	TRBV3-1/TRBV3-2	TRBJ1-1	-
CASSYSGLAVGQYF	TGTGCCAGCAGTTACTCGGGACTAGCAGTGGGGCAGTATTTT	TRBD2	TRBV6-6	TRBJ2-3	-
CASSQLDRGWSPLHF	TGTGCCAGCAGCCAACTAGACAGGGGTTGGTCACCCCTCCACTTT	TRBD1	TRBV3-1/TRBV3-2	TRBJ1-6	-
CASRTGTGNGGYTF	TGTGCCAGCAGAACCGGGACAGGGAATGGTGGCTACACCTTC	TRBD1	TRBV6-5	TRBJ1-2	-
CASSFQGYSYNEQFF	TGTGCCAGCAGCTTTCAGGGATACTCCTACAATGAGCAGTTCTTC	-	TRBV5-8	TRBJ2-1	-
CASSFLGQDTYEQYF	TGTGCCAGCAGCTTCCTTGGACAAGACACCTACGAGCAGTACTTC	-	TRBV5-6	TRBJ2-7	-
CASSSHIYNEQFF	TGTGCCAGCAGCTCCCACATCTACAATGAGCAGTTCTTC	-	TRBV11-3	TRBJ2-1	few
CASSSHGREQFF	TGCGCCAGCAGTTCTCACGGGCGAGAGCAGTTCTTC	-	TRBV10-1	TRBJ2-1	few